A single sample gave rise to the 8 T cell receptor delta chains below, sequenced in a study of gamma delta lymphoproliferative disorders and STAT genes. The receptor sequences were amplified from genomic DNA of peripheral blood mononuclear cells. TCRdb called clones from the multiplex PCR reads again using CATT. The table has about 1,600 delta-chain clones, around 1.3% seen once. The sample taken for sequencing was blood. These receptors all come from a human donor in good health.

Sample share makes this clone medium-sized. A far larger clone is off by one base, so a read error is likely. The chain has TRDV1 and TRDJ1; 8 bases are a match to TRDD3. This CDR3 contains 19 residues. In germline, CDR1 is TSWWSYY, CDR2 QGS. V was clipped by 2 bases and J by 2 bases; unmatched bases: 16. The CDR3 here is CALGEFPSLGDAQTDKLIF. CDR3 coding DNA: TGTGCTCTTGGGGAATTTCCCTCATTGGGGGATGCGCAAACCGATAAACTCATCTTT.

With regard to this clone: The amino acid sequence in TCRdb belongs to a much larger clone and departs from this DNA's translation at residue 11, likely a sequencing read error; the sequence shown is translated from the DNA. V usage is TRDV2 and J usage is TRDJ1; TRDD3 matches 13 bases. Per germline, CDR1 GEAIGNYY and CDR2 EKD. This CDR3 contains 18 residues. Trimming at V came to 1 base and at J to 0 bases, leaving 7 bases not matched to a gene. The CDR3 protein is CACDTVLGDTQYTDKLIF. DNA of the CDR3: TGTGCCTGTGACACAGTACTGGGGGATACGCAGTACACCGATAAACTCATCTTT.

This clone was seen more than once but under ten times. Only one base separates this from a far larger clonotype, so it likely reflects a read error. Other DNA sequences from this sample encode an identical CDR3 as well. This sequence joins TRDV1 and TRDJ1; TRDD3 matches 9 bases. The CDR3 sequence is 22 residues long. V lost 4 bases, J lost 2 bases, and 26 bases stayed unmatched. The germline V gene encodes CDR1 TSWWSYY and CDR2 QGS. The CDR3 nucleotides are TGTGCTCTTGGGGGGACAACGATCCCTTACCTCTTACTGGGGGACCATACCGATAAACTCATCTTT. Translation gives CALGGTTIPYLLLGDHTDKLIF.

Of note for this clone: This DNA translates differently at residue 15 from the TCRdb protein, which is that of a much larger clone; a read error is likely, and the protein shown is the DNA's own translation. This rearrangement joins TRDV1 to TRDJ1; D possibly corresponds to TRDD3 (5 bases). The V gene lost 2 bases and the J gene lost 3 bases, with 28 bases spanning the gap. The germline V gene encodes CDR1 TSWWSYY and CDR2 QGS. This CDR3 is built from 20 residues. CDR3 DNA: TGTGCTCTTGGGGAATTTCAACCAACTACGTTCTGGGTCTACGCCGATAAACTCATCTTT. Protein: CALGEFQPTTFWVYADKLIF.

This clone showed up just a few times. TCRdb's protein, taken from a much larger clone, differs from this DNA's translation at residue 10, likely owing to a read error; the protein displayed comes from the DNA. The V and J genes are TRDV2 and TRDJ3; TRDD3 matches at 7 bases. J gave up 0 bases and V 0 bases, and 16 bases lay outside the gene matches. The CDR3 contains 22 residues. Germline V lookup: CDR1 GEAIGNYY, CDR2 EKD. CDR3 sequence: CACDTVPGDSRSNSWDTRQMFF. The CDR3 DNA reads TGTGCCTGTGACACCGTTCCGGGGGATTCGCGGTCGAACTCCTGGGACACCCGACAGATGTTTTTC.

Worth noting for this clone: A far larger clone is one nucleotide away, so this likely arose from a read error. The same CDR3 is also encoded by other DNA sequences in this sample. The genes are TRDV1 and TRDJ1; 8 bases agree with TRDD3. The CDR3 runs 22 residues. CDR1 and CDR2 (germline): TSWWSYY, QGS. Trimming cost V 2 bases and J 0 bases; bases outside gene matches: 23. This CDR3 reads CALGEGGYDPGGYEENTDKLIF. The CDR3 bases are TGTGCTCTTGGGGAAGGGGGATATGACCCTGGCGGATACGAAGAGAACACCGATAAACTCATCTTT.

In this sample, this clone turned up a few times. A far larger clone is off by one base, so a read error is likely. This same CDR3 is encoded by further DNA sequences in the sample. V and J are TRDV1 and TRDJ1; TRDD3 agrees at 8 bases. Germline values: CDR1 TSWWSYY, CDR2 QGS. The CDR3 sequence is 23 residues long. The CDR3 loop reads CALGELRWGLPLLGVVSTDKLIF. CDR3 DNA: TGTGCTCTTGGGGAACTGCGTTGGGGCCTTCCACTACTGGGGGTCGTGAGCACCGATAAACTCATCTTC.

There are a few counts of this clone. Since a far larger clone is one base different, this is likely a read error. This CDR3 is also generated by other DNA sequences in the sample. The chain couples TRDV2 to TRDJ1; D is possibly TRDD3 (5 bases). The germline gives CDR1 GEAIGNYY, CDR2 EKD. V lost 7 bases and J lost 5, with 25 bases in between. The CDR3 contains 16 residues. DNA of the CDR3: TGTGCCTGGGCCCCCGGGGGTTACCTTTGGTTTGATAAACTCATCTTT. This encodes CAWAPGGYLWFDKLIF.